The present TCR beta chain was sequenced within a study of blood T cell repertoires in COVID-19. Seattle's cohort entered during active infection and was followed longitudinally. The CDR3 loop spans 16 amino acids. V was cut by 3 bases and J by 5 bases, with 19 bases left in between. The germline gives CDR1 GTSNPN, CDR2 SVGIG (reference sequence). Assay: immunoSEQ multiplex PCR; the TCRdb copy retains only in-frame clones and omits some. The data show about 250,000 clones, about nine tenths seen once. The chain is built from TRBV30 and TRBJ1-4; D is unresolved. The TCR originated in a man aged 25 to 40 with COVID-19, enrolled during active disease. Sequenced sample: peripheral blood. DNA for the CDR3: TGTGCCTGGAGAAGGACTGTCAACTACCTAAATGAAAAACTGTTTTTT. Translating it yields CAWRRTVNYLNEKLFF.